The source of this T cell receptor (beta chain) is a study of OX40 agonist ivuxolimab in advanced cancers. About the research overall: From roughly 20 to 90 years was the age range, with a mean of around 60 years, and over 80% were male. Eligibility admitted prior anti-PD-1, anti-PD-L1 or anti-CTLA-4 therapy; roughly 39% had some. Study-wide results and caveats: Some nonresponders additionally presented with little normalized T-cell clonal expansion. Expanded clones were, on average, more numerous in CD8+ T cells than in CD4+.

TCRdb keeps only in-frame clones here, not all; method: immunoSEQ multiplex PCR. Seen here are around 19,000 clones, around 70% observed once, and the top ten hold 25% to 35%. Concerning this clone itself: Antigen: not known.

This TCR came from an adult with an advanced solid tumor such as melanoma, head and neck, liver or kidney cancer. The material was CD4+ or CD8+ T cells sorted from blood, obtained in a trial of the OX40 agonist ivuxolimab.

In DNA, the CDR3 is TGCGCCAGCAGCTTGGGAGCGGGGGACCCCTACGAGCAGTACTTC. This codes for CASSLGAGDPYEQYF. The J gene is TRBJ2-7, the V gene TRBV5-1, with 8 bases identical to TRBD2. CDR3 length: 15 amino acids. Germline CDR1 is SGHRS and CDR2 is YFSETQ. V lost 0 bases to trimming and J lost 2 bases; unmatched junction nucleotides: 4. Complete variable domain (other parts from reference TRBV5-1 and TRBJ2-7): KAGVTQTPRYLIKTRGQQVTLSCSPISGHRSVSWYQQTPGQGLQFLFEYFSETQRNKGNFPGRFSGRQFSNSRSEMNVSTLELGDSALYLCASSLGAGDPYEQYFGPGTRLTVT.